This is a list of T cell receptor beta chains from one sample in a study of T cell repertoires in aging, cancer and after chemotherapy. One entry per CDR3 protein results from TCRdb running MiXCR on the multiplex PCR reads. This sample yields about 5,000 distinct CDR3 sequences, of which 20% to 25% are seen a single time; 3% to 4% belongs to the top ten. The sample comprised blood. Every receptor here comes from a human donor in good health. The donor label of this sample is uncertain. Both conserved end residues are part of each CDR3. D genes are given only for firm matches. A clone size is listed for some rows: how often the clone was seen (once, few, many), or a class if it is expanded.

V gene	D gene	J gene	clone size	CDR3 protein	CDR3 DNA
TRBV18	-	TRBJ2-5	medium-sized	CASSLQAGTRQETQYF	TGTGCCAGCTCACTTCAGGCAGGGACGAGGCAAGAGACCCAGTACTTC
TRBV6-2/TRBV6-3	-	TRBJ1-1	medium-sized	CASSPRPNTEAFF	TGTGCCAGCTCCCCTAGGCCGAACACTGAAGCTTTCTTT
TRBV10-1	-	TRBJ2-7	-	CASSGAGGVSEQYF	TGCGCCAGCTCGGGGGCAGGAGGTGTGAGCGAGCAGTACTTC
TRBV20-1	-	TRBJ2-3	-	CSVRPRPSSTDTQYF	TGCAGTGTTAGGCCGCGGCCCTCTAGCACAGATACGCAGTATTTT
TRBV19	-	TRBJ1-5	medium-sized	CASREGVLGNQPQHF	TGTGCCAGTAGGGAGGGGGTATTGGGCAATCAGCCCCAGCATTTT
TRBV20-1	TRBD2	TRBJ2-3	-	CSASPFSGGQRLVDTQYF	TGCAGTGCGAGCCCCTTTAGCGGGGGCCAGAGGCTAGTAGATACGCAGTATTTT
TRBV4-2	-	TRBJ2-3	few	CASSQDQGTQYF	TGTGCCAGCAGCCAAGATCAGGGTACGCAGTATTTT
TRBV27	TRBD1	TRBJ2-7	medium-sized	CASRTGYHEQYF	TGTGCCAGCAGGACAGGGTACCACGAGCAGTACTTC
TRBV5-1	-	TRBJ1-1	-	CASSLAGLKTEAFF	TGCGCCAGCAGCTTGGCAGGGTTAAAGACTGAAGCTTTCTTT
TRBV27	TRBD2	TRBJ2-5	few	CASSLRGKRGDLQETQYF	TGTGCCAGCAGTTTGAGAGGGAAGCGGGGGGATCTTCAAGAGACCCAGTACTTC
TRBV27	-	TRBJ1-6	medium-sized	CASSSSGSSYNSPLHF	-
TRBV20-1	-	TRBJ1-6	-	CSAHYGQTNSPLHF	TGCAGTGCACACTACGGACAGACAAATTCACCCCTCCACTTT
TRBV5-6	-	TRBJ1-6	-	CASCLAGTPSSPLHF	TGTGCCAGCTGCTTAGCCGGGACTCCTAGTTCACCCCTCCACTTT
TRBV5-1	-	TRBJ2-3	few	CASSLRAAGTDTQYF	TGCGCCAGCAGCTTGAGGGCGGCTGGCACAGATACGCAGTATTTT
TRBV28	TRBD2	TRBJ2-3	few	CASGTPVGLADTDTQYF	TGTGCCAGTGGGACTCCGGTAGGACTAGCGGACACAGATACGCAGTATTTT
TRBV7-9	-	TRBJ1-4	few	CASSSPGVEKLFF	TGTGCCAGCAGCTCGCCGGGGGTTGAAAAACTGTTTTTT
TRBV6-5	TRBD2	TRBJ2-1	medium-sized	CASTKTSGSTNEQFF	TGTGCCAGCACCAAGACTAGCGGGAGTACCAATGAGCAGTTCTTC
TRBV20-1	-	TRBJ2-1	-	CSARDAQRSYNEQFF	TGCAGTGCTAGAGATGCCCAGCGCTCATACAATGAGCAGTTCTTC
TRBV7-6	TRBD2	TRBJ2-1	medium-sized	CASSFSSGSSDEQFF	TGTGCCAGCAGCTTTTCTAGCGGGAGTTCAGATGAGCAGTTCTTC
TRBV29-1	TRBD2	TRBJ2-1	-	CSVCGLATDNEQFF	TGCAGCGTCTGTGGACTAGCGACCGACAATGAGCAGTTCTTC
TRBV27	-	TRBJ1-2	medium-sized	CASSPRDGYGYTF	TGTGCCAGCAGTCCTCGGGACGGTTATGGCTACACCTTC
TRBV20-1	TRBD1	TRBJ2-3	-	CSARDSETGVHDTQYF	TGCAGTGCTAGAGACTCTGAGACAGGGGTACACGATACGCAGTATTTT
TRBV5-8	TRBD1	TRBJ2-5	few	CAASHAGTGEETQYF	TGTGCCGCCAGCCACGCCGGGACAGGGGAAGAGACCCAGTACTTC
TRBV24-1	-	TRBJ2-3	-	CATSEIRTSTDTQYF	TGTGCCACCAGTGAAATCAGGACTAGCACAGATACGCAGTATTTT
TRBV7-2	-	TRBJ2-3	few	CASSYRDPDTQYF	TGTGCCAGCAGCTACAGGGATCCAGATACGCAGTATTTT
TRBV19	-	TRBJ1-5	medium-sized	CASSPDSHSNQPQHF	TGTGCCAGTAGTCCCGACAGCCATAGCAATCAGCCCCAGCATTTT
TRBV10-1	-	TRBJ2-5	few	CASSEGQQETQYF	TGCGCCAGCAGTGAGGGACAGCAAGAGACCCAGTACTTC
TRBV20-1	TRBD1	TRBJ2-1	-	CSAADRVMSYNEQFF	TGCAGTGCTGCGGACAGGGTAATGTCCTACAATGAGCAGTTCTTC
TRBV29-1	TRBD2	TRBJ2-3	few	CSVTGLAGGTDTQYF	TGCAGCGTTACTGGACTAGCGGGGGGCACAGATACGCAGTATTTT
TRBV18	TRBD1	TRBJ1-1	-	CASSPLKTGGRLNTEAFF	TGTGCCAGCTCACCCCTTAAGACAGGGGGCAGATTGAACACTGAAGCTTTCTTT
TRBV7-2	-	TRBJ1-1	-	CASNQGEVGTEAFF	TGTGCCAGCAACCAAGGCGAGGTGGGCACTGAAGCTTTCTTT
TRBV7-9	-	TRBJ2-1	few	CASSSGGIEQFF	TGTGCCAGCAGCTCCGGGGGAATTGAGCAGTTCTTC
TRBV7-6	-	TRBJ2-3	few	CASSSYSTDTQYF	TGTGCCAGCAGCTCATACAGCACAGATACGCAGTATTTT
TRBV7-9	-	TRBJ2-3	medium-sized	CASSFGPNTDTQYF	TGTGCCAGCAGCTTTGGACCGAACACAGATACGCAGTATTTT
TRBV5-1	TRBD1	TRBJ2-5	few	CASSRKLQGAETQYF	TGCGCCAGCAGCAGAAAGCTACAGGGGGCGGAGACCCAGTACTTC
TRBV27	-	TRBJ2-7	large	CASRDGLRRQYF	TGTGCCAGCCGGGACGGGCTACGACGGCAGTACTTC
TRBV6-2/TRBV6-3	TRBD1	TRBJ2-6	medium-sized	CASSSGGSGANVLTF	TGTGCCAGCTCCTCAGGGGGCTCTGGGGCCAACGTCCTGACTTTC